This record looks at one TCR beta chain sequence and its context. Its antigen remains unidentified. Base qualities are not at hand, and no much larger clone is one base apart. To synthesize cDNA, template-switch 5'RACE was performed with a primer carrying a 10-nucleotide random unique molecular identifier so that each TCR transcript was tagged. Over 180 million TCR-beta sequences, covering 15-18 subjects, were produced in each sequencing run. The RNeasy kit was used for extraction of total RNA. The KAPA Real-time Library Amplification kit was used to amplify TCR-beta VDJ regions with primers for the TCR constant region and the 5'RACE anchor. Sample indexes and Illumina adaptors were added in a first PCR, after which library yield was increased in a second PCR. After Ampure bead purification, the TCR product of roughly 650 bp was size-selected on a 2% E-gel SizeSelection system. Before pooling, library quality was checked on a Bioanalyzer, concentration was measured with Qubit, and libraries were quantified with the Kapa Library Quantification kit. Paired-end 2 x 150 bp sequencing of the libraries was performed on an Illumina HiSeq 2500. To increase sequence diversity, roughly 23-30% phiX was spiked into each library pool. On the study's bioinformatics: The UMI-based MiGEC pipeline processed quality-filtered reads and removed over 80% of raw TCR sequences during error correction. IMGT germline references were used for alignment of VDJ genes, and clonotypes were defined by a unique CDR3 amino acid sequence together with V-J genes. Clonal expansion, Shannon diversity and CDR3 relatedness were evaluated with VDJtools (CalcPairwiseDistances, ClusterSamples), while phylogenetic trees were built in CLCbio workbench. Clones with at least 8 unique UMIs were defined as expanded, with this threshold being based on coefficient-of-variation modelling across technical triplicates. TCRdb reanalyzed the raw reads on its own, using fastp at Q25 for trimming and MiXCR for clone calling, and kept in-frame beta chains. Rows with one shared CDR3 protein collapse into an entry with the most common genes and DNA. TCRdb, not the original authors, processed these V and J calls. A total of 44,000 or so distinct CDR3 sequences appear in this sample, just under 6.5% of them only once. The top ten hold about 0.5% of the sample.

The entry originates in a study of neurological immune-mediated disorders (dated by TCRdb to the late 2010s). A note on the overall study: The study compared peripheral blood TCR-beta repertoires of HTLV-I-associated myelopathy (HAM/TSP) patients, multiple sclerosis patients and healthy controls using UMI-based sequencing. Of the approximately 66 subjects in the cohort, approximately 15 were HAM/TSP patients, around 35 were multiple sclerosis patients, and about 20 were healthy controls. Alongside PBMC samples, the set of some 100 TCR-beta libraries contained longitudinal samples, technical triplicates, and paired CD4+ and CD8+ T-cell subsets that had been sorted. Overall results and qualifications from the work: TCR clonal expansion was highest in HAM/TSP patients and lowest in MS patients, with MS patients falling below even healthy controls. Across subjects, expanded clones never shared an identical CDR3 amino acid sequence, which suggests that the TCR-beta repertoires in every group were private.

The healthy controls were volunteers from a blood bank in Maryland, USA. For sorted-subset TCR libraries, some 970,000 sorted CD4+ or CD8+ T cells were used. PBMCs were separated from peripheral blood using Ficoll-Hypaque density gradient centrifugation and then cryopreserved in liquid nitrogen. Paired sorted CD4+ and CD8+ subsets came from healthy controls, HAM/TSP patients and MS patients. From the germline V gene, CDR1 is SGHVS and CDR2 is FNYEAQ. V and J are truncated by 4 bases and 2 bases respectively, leaving an intervening sequence of 0 bases. Measured from the cysteine to the phenylalanine, the CDR3 is 12 residues long. Just CDR3 DNA is preserved here, 36 bases in frame from base 1.

The TCR sequence derives from a woman aged 35 to 49 in good health. The rearrangement combines TRBV7-6 with TRBJ2-6; the D gene identity is not certain. The sequenced sample was CD4+ T cells from blood. The bases read TGTGCCAGCAGCTCTGGGGCCAACGTCCTGACTTTC. The encoded protein is CASSSGANVLTF.